A selection of T cell receptor beta chains follows, all from one sample in a study of T cells after yellow fever vaccination. Via MiXCR, TCRdb re-called the 5' RACE reads, giving one row per CDR3 protein. The table shows 340,000 or so distinct CDR3 sequences, with around an eighth occurring only once. Here the sequenced sample was CD4+ T cells sorted from PBMCs, taken 15 days after the yellow fever booster vaccination. All receptors derive from a young man who received the YFV17D yellow fever vaccine. CDR3s include the opening cysteine and the closing phenylalanine or tryptophan. A D gene is named only where the DNA matches it firmly. Clone size is shown for a subset of rows, as once, few, many or a class of expanded clone.

d_gene	abundance	v_gene	j_gene	CDR3nt	CDR3aa
TRBD2	few	TRBV7-2	TRBJ2-1	TGTGCCAGCAGCTTATGGCGGGGGGCCTCTAATGAGCAGTTCTTC	CASSLWRGASNEQFF
NA	NA	TRBV12-5	TRBJ1-1	TGTGCTAGTGGCCTCGTGAACACTGAAGCTTTCTTT	CASGLVNTEAFF
TRBD2	NA	TRBV5-1	TRBJ2-3	TGCGCCAGCAGCCCATCGGCGGGGCGGGGGGGCTCTGATACGCAGTATTTT	CASSPSAGRGGSDTQYF
NA	NA	TRBV6-2/TRBV6-3	TRBJ1-1	TGTGCCAGCAGTTATGGAGGGGACACTGAAGCTTTCTTT	CASSYGGDTEAFF
NA	few	TRBV2	TRBJ1-2	TGTGCCAGCAGTGAAGATATACGGGGGGCCCCCTATGGCTACACCTTC	CASSEDIRGAPYGYTF
NA	few	TRBV25-1	TRBJ1-4	TGTGCCAGCAGTGACTGGGTTGGGGAAAAACTGTTTTTT	CASSDWVGEKLFF
NA	few	TRBV4-3	TRBJ1-2	TGCGCCAGCAGCCAAGACTACTTACGGCCAGGCTATGGCTACACCTTC	CASSQDYLRPGYGYTF
NA	NA	TRBV4-1	TRBJ2-3	TGCGCCAGCAGCCAAGATGGGCAGGGCGATACGCAGTATTTT	CASSQDGQGDTQYF
NA	few	TRBV9	TRBJ1-1	TGTGCCAGCAGCGTAGAAGATGGGCCAGCTTTCTTT	CASSVEDGPAFF
TRBD1	many	TRBV6-2/TRBV6-3	TRBJ2-3	TGTGCCAGCAGTCGGGACAGAAGCACAGATACGCAGTATTTT	CASSRDRSTDTQYF
NA	few	TRBV28	TRBJ1-5	TGTGCCAGCAGTCCCACTCGAGGCCGGGGGAGCAATCAGCCCCAGCATTTT	CASSPTRGRGSNQPQHF
NA	NA	TRBV18	TRBJ2-3	TGTGCCAGCTCCCCCACCAACGGAGCAGATACGCAGTATTTT	CASSPTNGADTQYF
NA	NA	TRBV4-1	TRBJ2-3	TGCGCCAGCAGCCAAGATAATCAGACTCCCGATACGCAGTATTTT	CASSQDNQTPDTQYF
NA	few	TRBV15	TRBJ2-4	TGTGCCACCAGCAGAGAGGGGGGGGCAGCCAAAAACATTCAGTACTTC	CATSREGGAAKNIQYF
NA	many	TRBV6-6	TRBJ2-7	TGTGCCAGCAGTCGGGACGTAGACTACGAGCAGTACTTC	CASSRDVDYEQYF
NA	few	TRBV12-3/TRBV12-4	TRBJ2-3	TGTGCCAGCAGTGCAATTCCAAGTTTTCCAGATACGCAGTATTTT	CASSAIPSFPDTQYF
NA	few	TRBV5-1	TRBJ2-1	TGCGCCAGCAGCTTTAATAGGGCCGGTTTGAATGAGCAGTTCTTC	CASSFNRAGLNEQFF
TRBD1	NA	TRBV20-1	TRBJ1-2	TGCAGTGCTTCCGGGACAGGGGCCTATGGCTACACCTTC	CSASGTGAYGYTF
NA	many	TRBV5-4	TRBJ2-7	TGTGCCAGCAGTTTCACCGACGAGCAGTACTTC	CASSFTDEQYF
NA	NA	TRBV14	TRBJ1-2	TGTGCCAGCAGCCAAGGGGGGTACAGCTATGGCTACACCTTC	CASSQGGYSYGYTF
NA	few	TRBV6-4	TRBJ2-2	TGTGCCAGCAGTGACTCTGCCGGGATGCCGGGGGAGCTGTTTTTT	CASSDSAGMPGELFF
TRBD2	few	TRBV7-3	TRBJ2-3	TGTGCCAGCAGCTTATCTAGCGGGGGCGCAGATACGCAGTATTTT	CASSLSSGGADTQYF
NA	few	TRBV5-1	TRBJ2-2	TGCGCCAGCAGCTCGGGACCGAACACCGGGGAGCTGTTTTTT	CASSSGPNTGELFF
TRBD1	NA	TRBV7-9	TRBJ2-3	TGTGCCAGCACCCTTAGGACAGGGCGCACAGATACGCAGTATTTT	CASTLRTGRTDTQYF
NA	few	TRBV18	TRBJ1-3	TGTGCCAGCTCACCCTCCCGGGACGGCTCTGGAAACACCATATATTTT	CASSPSRDGSGNTIYF
NA	many	TRBV29-1	TRBJ2-4	TGCAGCGTTGCGTACGGGGGTAACATTCAGTACTTC	CSVAYGGNIQYF
TRBD1	NA	TRBV2	TRBJ2-1	TGTGCCAGCAGTGGACAGGGTAAGAATGAGCAGTTCTTC	CASSGQGKNEQFF